This paragraph covers one TCR beta chain sequence. In its sample, this clonotype was seen many times. Its antigen has not been determined. The record has no base qualities; no much larger clone is one base away. These data originate in a study of chronic HIV infection and antiretroviral therapy (dated by TCRdb to 2013 to 2016). Receptor amplification or capture employed 5' RACE. TCRdb shows the sequencer as Illumina MiSeq. Using fastp at Q25 and MiXCR, TCRdb reprocessed the public reads and kept productive beta chains. CDR3 protein duplicates are merged, each entry listing the most common genes and DNA. This sample holds fewer than 40,000 distinct CDR3 sequences; roughly 8.2% were observed only once. The top ten clonotypes cover 2.9% of the sample. CDR1 and CDR2 are read off the germline V gene as MDHEN and SYDVKM. At the junction V is shortened by 6 bases and J by 7 bases, with 16 bases in between. The CDR3 runs 14 amino acids, cysteine and phenylalanine included. The DNA shown is the 42-base CDR3, in frame from base 1.

This sequence was found in an adult who had HIV and had not received antiretroviral therapy, or was an uninfected healthy control (not recorded which). The sequence links TRBV28 to TRBJ2-1; the D segment is perhaps TRBD1 or TRBD2, each sharing 5 matched bases. Sequenced: peripheral blood. The CDR3 loop reads CASSRRVGGNEQFF. The nucleotide sequence reads TGTGCCAGCAGCCGAAGGGTTGGGGGTAATGAGCAGTTCTTC.